This is a list of T cell receptor beta chains from one sample in a study of T-cell reconstitution after alpha-beta-depleted transplantation in children. In TCRdb, the PCR reads were re-called with MiXCR into one record per CDR3 protein. The table lists more than 200,000 distinct CDR3 sequences, about 23% of them singletons, with around 2.5% in the top ten. Sequencing used PBMCs, obtained before TCRalphabeta/CD19-depleted stem cell transplant. These receptors were obtained from a girl aged 2 to 9 with Fanconi anemia, due to receive a stem cell transplant. Each CDR3 is given with its conserved first and last residue. Each record gives: clone size, J gene, D gene, V gene, CDR3 protein, CDR3 DNA. A D gene is named only where the DNA matches it firmly. A clone size is listed for some rows: how often the clone was seen (once, few, many), or a class if it is expanded.

clone size: many
J gene: TRBJ2-7
D gene: TRBD2
V gene: TRBV20-1
CDR3 protein: CSATLAGGLYEQYF
CDR3 DNA: TGCAGTGCTACCCTAGCGGGGGGCCTCTACGAGCAGTACTTC

clone size: few
J gene: TRBJ2-7
D gene: NA
V gene: TRBV30
CDR3 protein: CAWTRGSYEQYF
CDR3 DNA: TGTGCCTGGACCAGGGGCTCCTACGAGCAGTACTTC

clone size: NA
J gene: TRBJ2-1
D gene: TRBD2
V gene: TRBV7-3
CDR3 protein: CASSSGLAGGSSYNEQFF
CDR3 DNA: TGTGCCAGCAGCTCGGGACTAGCGGGAGGTAGCTCCTACAATGAGCAGTTCTTC

clone size: NA
J gene: TRBJ2-5
D gene: NA
V gene: TRBV5-1
CDR3 protein: CASSLGSLVQETQYF
CDR3 DNA: TGCGCCAGCAGCTTGGGTTCTCTAGTCCAAGAGACCCAGTACTTC

clone size: NA
J gene: TRBJ2-1
D gene: TRBD2
V gene: TRBV29-1
CDR3 protein: CSVEGASGYSYNEQFF
CDR3 DNA: TGCAGCGTTGAAGGTGCTAGCGGGTACTCCTACAATGAGCAGTTCTTC

clone size: many
J gene: TRBJ2-2
D gene: TRBD2
V gene: TRBV9
CDR3 protein: CASSVIAGTSGIGELFF
CDR3 DNA: TGTGCCAGCAGCGTAATCGCCGGGACTAGCGGAATCGGGGAGCTGTTTTTT

clone size: NA
J gene: TRBJ2-2
D gene: NA
V gene: TRBV6-2/TRBV6-3
CDR3 protein: CASSYPHPGRATGELFF
CDR3 DNA: TGTGCCAGCAGTTACCCTCACCCGGGCCGGGCTACCGGGGAGCTGTTTTTT

clone size: many
J gene: TRBJ1-3
D gene: TRBD1
V gene: TRBV20-1
CDR3 protein: CSALPGTGPAGNTIYF
CDR3 DNA: TGCAGTGCTCTACCCGGGACAGGGCCGGCTGGAAACACCATATATTTT

clone size: NA
J gene: TRBJ2-7
D gene: TRBD2
V gene: TRBV27
CDR3 protein: CASRLAGGLRYEQYF
CDR3 DNA: TGTGCCAGCAGGCTAGCGGGAGGCCTTCGGTACGAGCAGTACTTC

clone size: many
J gene: TRBJ2-7
D gene: TRBD1
V gene: TRBV29-1
CDR3 protein: CSVEGGQGATYEQYF
CDR3 DNA: TGCAGCGTTGAAGGGGGACAGGGGGCCACTTACGAGCAGTACTTC

clone size: NA
J gene: TRBJ1-3
D gene: NA
V gene: TRBV20-1
CDR3 protein: CSARDLYRASGNTIYF
CDR3 DNA: TGCAGTGCTAGAGATCTATATAGGGCGAGTGGAAACACCATATATTTT

clone size: NA
J gene: TRBJ2-1
D gene: TRBD1
V gene: TRBV6-1
CDR3 protein: CASRGDRGYEQFF
CDR3 DNA: TGTGCCAGCAGAGGGGACAGGGGATATGAGCAGTTCTTC

clone size: many
J gene: TRBJ2-1
D gene: NA
V gene: TRBV29-1
CDR3 protein: CSVRYLRTFSNEQFF
CDR3 DNA: TGCAGCGTTAGGTACCTCCGGACCTTTAGCAATGAGCAGTTCTTC

clone size: NA
J gene: TRBJ2-3
D gene: NA
V gene: TRBV20-1
CDR3 protein: CSARGPQEGMDTQYF
CDR3 DNA: TGCAGTGCTAGAGGTCCGCAGGAGGGAATGGATACGCAGTATTTT

clone size: few
J gene: TRBJ1-5
D gene: TRBD1
V gene: TRBV28
CDR3 protein: CASRWTGENQPQHF
CDR3 DNA: TGTGCCAGCAGGTGGACAGGGGAAAATCAGCCCCAGCATTTT

clone size: NA
J gene: TRBJ2-3
D gene: NA
V gene: TRBV20-1
CDR3 protein: CSAWTSSTDTQYF
CDR3 DNA: TGCAGTGCGTGGACCTCTAGCACAGATACGCAGTATTTT

clone size: many
J gene: TRBJ1-5
D gene: NA
V gene: TRBV12-3/TRBV12-4
CDR3 protein: CASSSRTVLSNQPQHF
CDR3 DNA: TGTGCCAGCAGTTCCCGGACGGTTTTGAGCAATCAGCCCCAGCATTTT

clone size: many
J gene: TRBJ1-6
D gene: TRBD1
V gene: TRBV10-3
CDR3 protein: CAIRGQGDSPLHF
CDR3 DNA: TGTGCCATCAGGGGACAGGGGGATTCACCCCTCCACTTT

clone size: few
J gene: TRBJ2-7
D gene: NA
V gene: TRBV7-9
CDR3 protein: CASSWTGPYEQYF
CDR3 DNA: TGTGCCAGCAGCTGGACGGGTCCCTACGAGCAGTACTTC

clone size: many
J gene: TRBJ1-2
D gene: TRBD1
V gene: TRBV29-1
CDR3 protein: CSVETRGQPYGYTF
CDR3 DNA: TGCAGCGTTGAAACCCGGGGACAGCCCTATGGCTACACCTTC

clone size: NA
J gene: TRBJ2-3
D gene: TRBD2
V gene: TRBV9
CDR3 protein: CASTRLAGVADTQYF
CDR3 DNA: TGTGCCAGCACCAGACTAGCGGGAGTGGCAGATACGCAGTATTTT

clone size: NA
J gene: TRBJ2-3
D gene: TRBD2
V gene: TRBV10-3
CDR3 protein: CAIRGGTDTQYF
CDR3 DNA: TGTGCCATCCGCGGGGGGACAGATACGCAGTATTTT

clone size: NA
J gene: TRBJ2-3
D gene: NA
V gene: TRBV1
CDR3 protein: CTSSQDNRLAESTDTQYF
CDR3 DNA: TGCACCAGCAGCCAAGATAACCGACTAGCGGAAAGCACAGATACGCAGTATTTT

clone size: NA
J gene: TRBJ2-7
D gene: NA
V gene: TRBV7-2
CDR3 protein: CASSVTARIYEQYF
CDR3 DNA: TGTGCCAGCAGCGTTACAGCCCGGATCTACGAGCAGTACTTC

clone size: NA
J gene: TRBJ2-7
D gene: NA
V gene: TRBV6-5
CDR3 protein: CASSYAADEQYF
CDR3 DNA: TGTGCCAGCAGTTACGCCGCGGACGAGCAGTACTTC

clone size: many
J gene: TRBJ1-5
D gene: NA
V gene: TRBV15
CDR3 protein: CATSSGGTVGNQPQHF
CDR3 DNA: TGTGCCACCAGCAGCGGAGGGACCGTTGGCAATCAGCCCCAGCATTTT

clone size: NA
J gene: TRBJ2-7
D gene: TRBD2
V gene: TRBV13
CDR3 protein: CASSPATSGGSYEQYF
CDR3 DNA: TGTGCCAGCAGCCCCGCGACTAGCGGGGGTTCCTACGAGCAGTACTTC

clone size: NA
J gene: TRBJ2-7
D gene: TRBD2
V gene: TRBV29-1
CDR3 protein: CSVRGTSLAYEQYF
CDR3 DNA: TGCAGCGTTCGTGGGACTAGCTTGGCCTACGAGCAGTACTTC

clone size: NA
J gene: TRBJ2-3
D gene: TRBD1
V gene: TRBV7-3
CDR3 protein: CASSHDRGADTQYF
CDR3 DNA: TGTGCCAGCAGCCATGACAGGGGGGCAGATACGCAGTATTTT

clone size: NA
J gene: TRBJ2-1
D gene: NA
V gene: TRBV14
CDR3 protein: CASSQQPLAYNEQFF
CDR3 DNA: TGTGCCAGCAGCCAACAACCGTTGGCCTACAATGAGCAGTTCTTC

clone size: NA
J gene: TRBJ2-3
D gene: NA
V gene: TRBV29-1
CDR3 protein: CSVELGGLVTDTQYF
CDR3 DNA: TGCAGCGTTGAATTGGGGGGTTTGGTCACAGATACGCAGTATTTT

clone size: many
J gene: TRBJ2-7
D gene: NA
V gene: TRBV15
CDR3 protein: CATSGGGFSYEQYF
CDR3 DNA: TGTGCCACCAGCGGCGGGGGCTTCTCCTACGAGCAGTACTTC

clone size: many
J gene: TRBJ1-1
D gene: TRBD1
V gene: TRBV7-9
CDR3 protein: CASSSRTGNTEAFF
CDR3 DNA: TGTGCCAGCAGCTCTAGGACAGGGAACACTGAAGCTTTCTTT

clone size: many
J gene: TRBJ2-2
D gene: TRBD1
V gene: TRBV20-1
CDR3 protein: CSAREWVQGAGELFF
CDR3 DNA: TGCAGTGCTAGAGAGTGGGTTCAGGGGGCCGGGGAGCTGTTTTTT

clone size: NA
J gene: TRBJ2-3
D gene: NA
V gene: TRBV9
CDR3 protein: CASSATSVDTQYF
CDR3 DNA: TGTGCCAGCAGCGCGACTAGTGTGGATACGCAGTATTTT

clone size: few
J gene: TRBJ2-5
D gene: TRBD1
V gene: TRBV7-3
CDR3 protein: CASSSTGQPETQYF
CDR3 DNA: TGTGCCAGCAGCTCCACGGGACAGCCGGAGACCCAGTACTTC

clone size: many
J gene: TRBJ2-3
D gene: TRBD2
V gene: TRBV6-1
CDR3 protein: CASSEIGGEGTDTQYF
CDR3 DNA: TGTGCCAGCAGTGAAATTGGGGGGGAGGGCACAGATACGCAGTATTTT

clone size: many
J gene: TRBJ2-7
D gene: NA
V gene: TRBV20-1
CDR3 protein: CSARQGLTYEQYF
CDR3 DNA: TGCAGTGCTAGACAGGGGCTTACCTACGAGCAGTACTTC

clone size: NA
J gene: TRBJ2-2
D gene: TRBD1
V gene: TRBV10-3
CDR3 protein: CAIGQGSNTGELFF
CDR3 DNA: TGTGCCATCGGACAGGGGTCGAACACCGGGGAGCTGTTTTTT

clone size: few
J gene: TRBJ2-1
D gene: NA
V gene: TRBV29-1
CDR3 protein: CSVEDSSSYNEQFF
CDR3 DNA: TGCAGCGTTGAAGACTCTAGCTCCTACAATGAGCAGTTCTTC

clone size: few
J gene: TRBJ2-7
D gene: NA
V gene: TRBV7-9
CDR3 protein: CASSSGAQYF
CDR3 DNA: TGTGCCAGCAGCTCCGGGGCGCAGTACTTC

clone size: NA
J gene: TRBJ2-1
D gene: NA
V gene: TRBV20-1
CDR3 protein: CSARDLPFLGDNEQFF
CDR3 DNA: TGCAGTGCTAGAGATCTCCCCTTCCTAGGAGACAATGAGCAGTTCTTC